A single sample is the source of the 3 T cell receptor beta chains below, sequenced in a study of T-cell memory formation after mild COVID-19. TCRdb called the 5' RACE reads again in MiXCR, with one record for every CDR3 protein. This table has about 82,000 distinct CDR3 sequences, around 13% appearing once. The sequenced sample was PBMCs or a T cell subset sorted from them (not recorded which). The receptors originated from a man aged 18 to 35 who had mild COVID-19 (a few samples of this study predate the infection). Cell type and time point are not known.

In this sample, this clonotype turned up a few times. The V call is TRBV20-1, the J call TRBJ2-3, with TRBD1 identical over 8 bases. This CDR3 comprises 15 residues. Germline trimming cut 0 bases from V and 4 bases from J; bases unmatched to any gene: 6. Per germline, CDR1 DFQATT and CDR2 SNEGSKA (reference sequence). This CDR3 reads CSAREARGRADTQYF. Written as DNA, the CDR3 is TGCAGTGCTAGAGAGGCCAGGGGGCGCGCAGATACGCAGTATTTT.

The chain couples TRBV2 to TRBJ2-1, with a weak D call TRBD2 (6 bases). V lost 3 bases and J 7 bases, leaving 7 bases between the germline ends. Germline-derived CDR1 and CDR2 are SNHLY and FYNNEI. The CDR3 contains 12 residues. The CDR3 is CASSDAGNEQFF. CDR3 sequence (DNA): TGTGCCAGCAGTGATGCGGGGAATGAGCAGTTCTTC.

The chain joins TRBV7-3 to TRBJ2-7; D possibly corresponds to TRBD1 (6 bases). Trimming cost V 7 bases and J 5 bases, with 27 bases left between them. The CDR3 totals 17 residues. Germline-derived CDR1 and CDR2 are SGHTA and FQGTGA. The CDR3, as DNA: TGTGCCAGCACTCTCAGGGGTGGCGGCTACAGGGTCCACGAGCAGTACGTC. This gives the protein CASTLRGGGYRVHEQYV.